Shown below are 29 T cell receptor beta chains from a single sample sequenced in a study of T-cell reconstitution after alpha-beta-depleted transplantation in children. Unique molecular identifiers were built into the TCRbeta library. TCRdb redid the calling of the PCR reads with MiXCR, one entry per CDR3 protein. The top ten hold 4.5% to 5.5% of the sample, which has hundreds of thousands of distinct CDR3 sequences, roughly a quarter seen once. Sequencing used PBMCs, mostly from graft donor cells, obtained 360 days after TCRalphabeta/CD19-depleted stem cell transplant. Receptors originate from a female patient between 2 and 10 years old who had a stem cell transplant for congenital amegakaryocytic thrombocytopenia, so the T cells may come from the graft donor.

This chain joins TRBV12-3 or TRBV12-4 and TRBJ2-7; a possible D gene is TRBD2 (5 bases). V lost 2 bases and J 6 bases, leaving 11 bases between the germline ends. The CDR3 is made up of 13 amino acids. The CDR3 sequence: CASSLYSGSEQYF. As DNA, the CDR3 is TGTGCCAGCAGTTTATATTCGGGGTCCGAGCAGTACTTC.

This clonotype was seen a few times. The chain has TRBV3-1 and TRBJ2-7, with 9 positions matching TRBD1. Germline V gives CDR1 LGHDT, CDR2 YNNKEL (reference sequence). J lost 1 base, V lost 3 bases, and 4 bases had no gene match. The CDR3 spans 15 residues. CDR3 sequence: CASSHRGTGSYEQYF. The CDR3 bases are TGTGCCAGCAGCCATCGAGGGACAGGGTCCTACGAGCAGTACTTC.

The V call is TRBV20-1, the J call TRBJ2-5, with TRBD2 matching 8 bases. V dropped 6 bases and J dropped 1; count of bases not matched to a gene: 4. Germline V gives CDR1 DFQATT, CDR2 SNEGSKA (reference sequence). CDR3 length: 13 amino acids. CDR3 DNA: TGCAGTGCCCATAGCGGGACCCAAGAGACCCAGTACTTC. This encodes CSAHSGTQETQYF.

This rearrangement joins TRBV9 to TRBJ2-1; possibly TRBD2 for D (6 bases). Looked up from germline, CDR1 is SGDLS and CDR2 is YYNGEE. This CDR3 is built from 15 residues. V lost 0 bases and J lost 5, with 12 bases in between. The chain's CDR3 is CASSVEGGVNNEQFF. In nucleotides, the CDR3 is TGTGCCAGCAGCGTAGAGGGCGGGGTAAACAATGAGCAGTTCTTC.

J is TRBJ2-1 and V is TRBV12-3 or TRBV12-4; the D gene is possibly TRBD2 (6 bases). Trimming shortened V by 3 bases and J by 5 bases, and 14 bases separated the two germline ends. This CDR3 has 15 amino acids. CDR3 in DNA: TGTGCCAGCAGTTTGGGACTTGGAGCCCACAATGAGCAGTTCTTC. This gives the protein CASSLGLGAHNEQFF.

The V call is TRBV20-1, the J call TRBJ2-3; 10 bases agree with TRBD2. There are 16 residues in the CDR3. Germline values: CDR1 DFQATT, CDR2 SNEGSKA (reference sequence). After removal of 3 bases from V and 0 bases from J, the junction contained 6 bases not matched to a gene. CDR3 sequence reads: CSASGAGGYSTDTQYF. The CDR3 coding sequence is TGCAGTGCTAGCGGAGCGGGAGGGTACAGCACAGATACGCAGTATTTT.

In this sample, this clonotype turned up a few times. The V gene is TRBV6-2 or TRBV6-3, the J gene TRBJ2-2, with 12 bases matching TRBD2. The CDR3 sequence is 16 residues long. Germline V lookup: CDR1 MNHEY, CDR2 SVGEGT. V was pared by 6 bases and J by 3 bases, with 5 bases of the junction left unmatched. CDR3 amino acids: CASRLGLAGYTGELFF. DNA of the CDR3: TGTGCCAGCAGATTAGGACTAGCGGGGTACACCGGGGAGCTGTTTTTT.

The rearrangement joins TRBV7-3 to TRBJ2-1; D might be TRBD1 (5 bases). The CDR3 totals 15 residues. Germline V gene lookup returns CDR1 SGHTA and CDR2 FQGTGA. Trimming took 5 bases from V and 0 from J, leaving 11 bases between them. The CDR3 DNA follows: TGTGCCAGCAGCCCGACAGCTAACTCCTACAATGAGCAGTTCTTC. It encodes CASSPTANSYNEQFF. The whole variable domain, remainder taken from reference TRBV7-3 and TRBJ2-1, is GAGVSQTPSNKVTEKGKYVELRCDPISGHTALYWYRQSLGQGPEFLIYFQGTGAADDSGLPNDRFFAVRPEGSVSTLKIQRTERGDSAVYLCASSPTANSYNEQFFGPGTRLTVL.

This chain links TRBV6-1 with TRBJ1-5, with D possibly matching TRBD1 (6 bases). The V end lost 6 bases, the J end lost 0 bases, and 12 bases lay between the germline ends. In germline, CDR1 is MNHNS, CDR2 SASEGT. The CDR3 extends over 15 amino acids. The CDR3 protein is CASREQGSSNQPQHF. In DNA form, the CDR3 reads TGTGCCAGCAGGGAACAGGGTTCTAGCAATCAGCCCCAGCATTTT.

The chain carries TRBV7-2 and TRBJ1-2; TRBD1 matches at 7 bases. The V segment lost 3 bases and the J segment 4 bases; nucleotides outside the gene matches: 5. The CDR3 runs to 14 residues. Germline V CDR1 and CDR2: SGHTA, FQGNSA. In DNA form, the CDR3 reads TGTGCCAGCAGCTTCGGGACAGTGGTCTATGGCTACACCTTC. It is translated as CASSFGTVVYGYTF.

This chain connects TRBV4-2 to TRBJ2-7; 7 positions agree with TRBD2. Germline loops: CDR1 LGHNA, CDR2 YNFKEQ. CDR3 size: 16 residues. Germline trimming cut 4 bases from V and 2 bases from J; bases unmatched to any gene: 11. DNA for the CDR3: TGTGCCAGCAGCCCCGCTGGGGCGGGGGAAGCCTACGAGCAGTACTTC. Protein sequence: CASSPAGAGEAYEQYF.

The chain links TRBV20-1 to TRBJ2-1, with D unresolved. Germline V gives CDR1 DFQATT, CDR2 SNEGSKA (reference sequence). V lost 0 bases, J lost 0 bases, and 12 bases lay in between. This CDR3 contains 16 residues. CDR3 residues: CSARDSGPSSYNEQFF. CDR3 bases: TGCAGTGCTAGAGATTCCGGGCCTAGCTCCTACAATGAGCAGTTCTTC.

This clonotype was seen only a few times. The chain carries TRBV27 and TRBJ2-5; no reliable D call. CDR1 is MNHEY, CDR2 SMNVEV, per germline (reference sequence). V was clipped by 5 bases and J by 1 base, with 11 bases between them. The CDR3 has 14 amino acids. In nucleotides, the CDR3 is TGTGCCAGCAGTGATCTGGGCGTCCAAGAGACCCAGTACTTC. This sequence encodes CASSDLGVQETQYF.

The chain combines TRBV5-1 with TRBJ2-1; D ambiguous. The CDR3 covers 15 residues. V dropped 4 bases and J dropped 0 bases, with 11 bases sitting between them. The V gene's germline CDR1 is SGHRS and CDR2 YFSETQ. DNA of the CDR3: TGCGCCAGCAGCGTTCCGGTCGACTCCTACAATGAGCAGTTCTTC. This gives the protein CASSVPVDSYNEQFF.

V is TRBV12-3 or TRBV12-4 and J is TRBJ2-1, with 10 bases lining up with TRBD2. The CDR3 extends over 15 amino acids. The ends lost 5 bases at V and 8 bases at J; junction bases unmatched: 9. This chain's CDR3 is CASSLIAGGSHEQFF. CDR3 sequence (DNA): TGTGCCAGCAGTCTCATAGCGGGGGGTTCCCATGAGCAGTTCTTC.

This clonotype was found many times. The rearrangement uses TRBV27 and TRBJ2-5, with 7 bases identical to TRBD2. CDR1 and CDR2 from the germline V gene are MNHEY and SMNVEV (reference sequence). J lost 4 bases, V lost 3 bases, and 14 bases had no gene match. The CDR3 runs 17 residues. The CDR3 region has the DNA TGTGCCAGCAGTTTTGGTGGGAGGGCCGGTTTAGGAGAGACCCAGTACTTC. Its translation is CASSFGGRAGLGETQYF.

A few counts support this clonotype. V and J are TRBV12-3 or TRBV12-4 and TRBJ2-7; D call uncertain. This CDR3 contains 11 residues. V lost 8 bases and J lost 1, with 6 bases in between. The CDR3 region has the DNA TGTGCCAGCGGACCGTCCTACGAGCAGTACTTC. Translated: CASGPSYEQYF.

The rearrangement uses TRBV5-1 and TRBJ1-1; TRBD1 is a possible D gene (6 bases). V was trimmed by 0 bases and J by 11 bases, leaving 14 bases between them. Germline V gene data show CDR1 as SGHRS and CDR2 as YFSETQ. The CDR3 runs to 13 residues. The DNA of the CDR3 is TGCGCCAGCAGCTTGGAGGTCAGGGGAATGGCTTTCTTT. Protein sequence: CASSLEVRGMAFF. Complete variable domain (other parts from reference TRBV5-1 and TRBJ1-1): KAGVTQTPRYLIKTRGQQVTLSCSPISGHRSVSWYQQTPGQGLQFLFEYFSETQRNKGNFPGRFSGRQFSNSRSEMNVSTLELGDSALYLCASSLEVRGMAFFGQGTRLTVV.

The genes are TRBV5-1 and TRBJ1-1, with D tentatively TRBD1 (5 bases). The CDR3 has 14 amino acids. Per germline, CDR1 SGHRS and CDR2 YFSETQ. V lost 3 bases, J lost 5 bases, and 14 bases lay in between. The CDR3 here is CASSWTWEWTEAFF. As DNA, the CDR3 is TGCGCCAGCAGCTGGACATGGGAGTGGACTGAAGCTTTCTTT.

This clonotype was recorded a few times. This chain links TRBV5-6 with TRBJ2-3, with a weak D call TRBD2 (5 bases). V was cut by 2 bases and J by 7 bases, with 11 bases left in between. This CDR3 spans 13 amino acids. Germline V gene lookup returns CDR1 SGHDT and CDR2 YYEEEE. The CDR3, as DNA: TGTGCCAGCAGCTTAACACCCGGGAATACGCAGTATTTT. This codes for CASSLTPGNTQYF.

The chain has TRBV12-3 or TRBV12-4 and TRBJ2-5; possibly TRBD1 or TRBD2 for D (6 bases each). Trimming removed 6 bases from V and 0 bases from J, with 20 bases in between. The length of the CDR3 is 17 residues. In DNA form, the CDR3 reads TGTGCCAGCAGCAAGGGGAGAGGGGGGACGTACCAAGAGACCCAGTACTTC. It codes for CASSKGRGGTYQETQYF.

CDR3 nucleotides: TGTGCCAGCAGTTTATCGGGACTAGTCTACGAGCAGTACTTC. Protein: CASSLSGLVYEQYF. The V and J genes are TRBV28 and TRBJ2-7, with 8 bases matching TRBD2. The CDR3 covers 14 residues. Trimming at V came to 1 base and at J to 3 bases, leaving 2 bases not matched to a gene. Germline CDR1 and CDR2: MDHEN and SYDVKM.

The V gene is TRBV9, the J gene TRBJ1-4, with 8 bases matching TRBD1. The CDR3 contains 13 residues. Germline CDR1 SGDLS, CDR2 YYNGEE. V trimming: 3 bases; J trimming: 7 bases; junction bases outside the gene matches: 2. The DNA of the CDR3 is TGTGCCAGCAGCGCTGGGACAGGTGAAAAACTGTTTTTT. This translates into CASSAGTGEKLFF.

This clonotype has just a few counts. This chain joins TRBV6-1 and TRBJ2-5; 14 bases match TRBD2. From germline, CDR1 is MNHNS and CDR2 SASEGT. V dropped 5 bases and J dropped 2; count of bases not matched to a gene: 7. The CDR3 runs to 17 residues. CDR3 sequence: CASSRHGLAGGQETQYF. In DNA form, the CDR3 reads TGTGCCAGCAGTAGACACGGACTAGCGGGAGGACAAGAGACCCAGTACTTC.

This clonotype has just a few counts. V and J are TRBV6-5 and TRBJ2-7; D unresolved. The CDR3 spans 14 residues. Trimming removed 0 bases from V and 4 bases from J, with 10 bases in between. The V gene's germline CDR1 is MNHEY and CDR2 SVGAGI. The CDR3, as DNA: TGTGCCAGCAGTTACTCGATGGGTGAATACGAGCAGTACTTC. Protein: CASSYSMGEYEQYF.

This clonotype was counted ten times or more. This chain links TRBV28 with TRBJ1-5; D gene uncertain. Germline V lookup: CDR1 MDHEN, CDR2 SYDVKM. Trimming took 5 bases from V and 4 from J, leaving 15 bases between them. The CDR3 spans 15 residues. CDR3 residues: CASSKLRVGNQPQHF. CDR3 coding DNA: TGTGCCAGCAGTAAATTACGCGTGGGGAATCAGCCCCAGCATTTT.

The sample holds many counts of this clonotype. The chain is built from TRBV12-3 or TRBV12-4 and TRBJ2-5, with 7 bases that match TRBD1. This CDR3 spans 13 amino acids. Losses at the gene ends were 7 bases for V and 2 bases for J; bases not matched to a gene: 4. The CDR3 sequence is CASTRDSQETQYF. The CDR3 DNA follows: TGTGCCAGCACCAGGGACAGTCAAGAGACCCAGTACTTC.

J is TRBJ2-1 and V is TRBV27; 13 bases agree with TRBD2. V trimming: 6 bases; J trimming: 6 bases; junction bases outside the gene matches: 11. The CDR3 has 17 residues. Germline CDR1 is MNHEY and CDR2 is SMNVEV (reference sequence). CDR3 nucleotides: TGTGCCAGCAGCGGACTAGCGGGAGACCCCAGGACCAATGAGCAGTTCTTC. Translating it yields CASSGLAGDPRTNEQFF.

This clonotype has a handful of counts. J is TRBJ2-5 and V is TRBV20-1; 7 bases match TRBD2. The CDR3 is 13 residues long. Germline V lookup: CDR1 DFQATT, CDR2 SNEGSKA (reference sequence). V shed 6 bases and J 2 bases; nucleotides not matched to a gene: 6. For the CDR3, the DNA is TGCAGTGCCCGTGGGGGGGGTCAAGAGACCCAGTACTTC. Translation gives CSARGGGQETQYF.